This T cell receptor beta chain was recovered during a study of OX40 agonist ivuxolimab in advanced cancers. About the full investigation: Ivuxolimab, which targeted the costimulatory receptor OX40 (CD134), was an agonistic, fully human IgG2 monoclonal antibody. The purpose of peripheral TCRbeta sequencing was to test whether ivuxolimab changed TCR sequence diversity and led to clonal T-cell expansion. Three dose-escalation patients achieved partial responses, one with hepatocellular carcinoma and two with cutaneous melanoma. Intravenous ivuxolimab was administered to patients every 2 weeks at six dose levels: 0.01, 0.1, 0.3, 1.5, 3 and 10 mg/kg. The paper reports the monotherapy dose-escalation portion (N ≈ 52 patients) of the phase I ivuxolimab trial. In the dose-escalation cohort, roughly 82% of patients were male, and the mean age was 60 years with a range of roughly 20 to 80. Prior anti-PD-1, anti-PD-L1 or anti-CTLA-4 therapy was permitted, and checkpoint inhibitors had been received by 40% to 50% of dose-escalation patients. Of the 50 to 55 dose-escalation patients, hepatocellular carcinoma was present in 19, melanoma in approximately 15, renal cell carcinoma in 9 and head and neck cancer in 9. What the study reported, not specific to this receptor: Low levels of normalized T-cell clonal expansion were also shown by some nonresponding patients. After ivuxolimab, CD8+ T cells had more expanded clones than CD4+ T cells on average. Clonal expansion of both CD4+ and CD8+ blood T cells was observed from baseline to week 6 at doses 0.1 to 3.0 mg/kg. Antigen specificity was not determined for the clonally expanded peripheral T cells. In the 0.1-3.0 mg/kg groups, partial responders had among the lowest normalized peripheral clonal expansion, particularly in CD8+ T cells.

This clone appeared a few times. The antigen it recognizes is unknown. No clone much larger than this one lies a single base away; base qualities are absent. The germline V gene encodes CDR1 SGHVS and CDR2 FNYEAQ. From cysteine to phenylalanine, the CDR3 is 14 amino acids long. Only the CDR3 DNA is retained, 42 bases long and in frame from the first base. The V end loses 1 base and the J end loses 4 bases, and a stretch of 10 bases separates them. Patients with a history of autoimmune disease or receiving systemic immunosuppression were excluded from the trial. Peripheral blood for TCR sequencing was collected from all dose cohorts at baseline, on cycle 4 day 1, and on cycle 7 day 1. Samples came from an open-label, multicenter, first-in-human phase I dose-escalation trial of ivuxolimab. Adults with locally advanced or metastatic melanoma, renal cell, hepatocellular, or head and neck squamous cell carcinoma were enrolled in the trial. CD4+ and CD8+ T cells were sorted separately from peripheral blood before TCR sequencing.

Genomic DNA was extracted from sorted cells for sequencing of the TCRbeta CDR3 region. The immunoSEQ Assay was used to sequence the TCRbeta CDR3 regions. TCRdb carries this immuneACCESS record with in-frame sequences only. Its versions omit some clonotypes, under half of them owing to an unresolved V gene in the studies checked, with the rest unexplained. For this sample the table gives 66,000 or so clones, of which 84% were detected only once. The ten largest make up almost 4.5% of the sample. This TCR was sampled from an adult with an advanced solid tumor such as melanoma, head and neck, liver or kidney cancer. The rearrangement combines TRBV7-6 with TRBJ1-1, with no confident D gene call. The material sequenced was CD4+ or CD8+ T cells sorted from blood, taken in a trial of the OX40 agonist ivuxolimab. In nucleotide form, the sequence is TGTGCCAGCAGCTTAGTGTCCCGCAGCACTGAAGCTTTCTTT. The encoded protein is CASSLVSRSTEAFF.